These T cell receptor beta chains were read from a single sample in a study of blood T cell repertoires in COVID-19. Using immunoSEQ multiplex PCR, the repertoire was profiled, and TCRdb retains in-frame clones only, with some absent. This sample yields 150,000 to 250,000 clones, of which 70% to 80% are seen a single time; roughly 5.7% belongs to the top ten. Sequencing was performed on peripheral blood. These receptor sequences come from a woman aged 40 to 50 with COVID-19, enrolled during active disease. Each CDR3 is given with its conserved first and last residue. The order of the fields is J gene, V gene, clone size, D gene, CDR3 DNA, CDR3 protein. The D gene is left open where the match is weak. Expanded clones get a size class; other rows say once, few or many, or leave the size out.

TRBJ2-1	TRBV9	.	TRBD1	TGTGCCAGCAGCCCCCACCGGGACAGTAACAATGAGCAGTTCTTC	CASSPHRDSNNEQFF
TRBJ2-3	TRBV3-1/TRBV3-2	.	TRBD2	TGTGCCAGCAGCCAGAGAGCGGGGGGCCCGCCCACAGATACGCAGTATTTT	CASSQRAGGPPTDTQYF
TRBJ2-7	TRBV3-1/TRBV3-2	.	TRBD1	TGTGCCAGCAGCCCGACAGGGGGATTCTACGAGCAGTACTTC	CASSPTGGFYEQYF
TRBJ2-7	TRBV6-5	.	.	TGTGCCAGCAGTCCCCGCACGGACTCATACGAGCAGTACTTC	CASSPRTDSYEQYF
TRBJ1-5	TRBV6-2/TRBV6-3	.	TRBD1	TGTGCCAGCAGTTCGGGACAGGGTTACACGAATAATCAGCCCCAGCATTTT	CASSSGQGYTNNQPQHF
TRBJ2-1	TRBV7-9	few	TRBD1	TGTGCCAGCAGCTTAGGTGGGACAGGGGAAGGCAATGAGCAGTTCTTC	CASSLGGTGEGNEQFF
TRBJ2-7	TRBV6-6	few	TRBD2	TGTGCCAGCACCGACTCTTCTAGCGGGGTCTACGAGCAGTACTTC	CASTDSSSGVYEQYF
TRBJ2-2	TRBV4-2	.	.	TGTGCCAGCAGCCAAGAAAGGGGGTCGGACACCGGGGAGCTGTTTTTT	CASSQERGSDTGELFF
TRBJ1-2	TRBV10-3	once	.	TGTGCCATCAGTGAGTCTGGACAACGGGGGGGCTACACCTTC	CAISESGQRGGYTF
TRBJ2-2	TRBV5-1	.	TRBD1	TGCGCCAGCAGCATCGGACAGGGCAGCGGGGAGCTGTTTTTT	CASSIGQGSGELFF
TRBJ1-5	TRBV6-5	once	.	TGTGCAGCGGGCCGGGGGGGCCAGCCCCAGCATTTT	CAAGRGGQPQHF
TRBJ2-7	TRBV30	.	TRBD2	TGTGCCTCCCAGGATAGGGCTAGCGGCTCCTCCTACGAGCAGTACTTC	CASQDRASGSSYEQYF
TRBJ1-1	TRBV7-2	.	.	TGTGCCAGCAGCTTAGGACAGCTGAACACTGAAGCTTTCTTT	CASSLGQLNTEAFF
TRBJ2-5	TRBV5-6	once	TRBD1	TGTGCCAGCAGCTCTCGACAGGGGGAAGAGACCCAGTACTTC	CASSSRQGEETQYF
TRBJ1-3	TRBV29-1	.	.	TGCAGCGTTGTACGGGGATCTGGAAACACCATATATTTT	CSVVRGSGNTIYF
TRBJ2-7	TRBV12-5	few	TRBD1	TGTGCTAGTGGCTCAAGCAGGGGTGGGACAGGGTCGTACGAGCAGTACTTC	CASGSSRGGTGSYEQYF
TRBJ2-5	TRBV5-1	.	.	TGCGCCAGCAGCGGAGACGGGGAATGGGAGACCCAGTACTTC	CASSGDGEWETQYF
TRBJ2-1	TRBV6-6	once	TRBD2	TGTGCCAGCAGTCCAACTAGCGGGGACAATGAGCAGTTCTTC	CASSPTSGDNEQFF
TRBJ2-2	TRBV7-9	.	TRBD2	TGTGCCAGCAGCTTGCTAGCGGGAGTACAGGGGGAGCTGTTTTTT	CASSLLAGVQGELFF
TRBJ2-1	TRBV18	.	TRBD1	TGTGCCAGCTCCCGCGGGACAGGGGAGATCAATGAGCAGTTCTTC	CASSRGTGEINEQFF
TRBJ2-7	TRBV3-1/TRBV3-2	.	TRBD1	TGTGCCAGCAGCCAAGGGACAGGGGGCTACTACGAGCAGTACTTC	CASSQGTGGYYEQYF
TRBJ2-3	TRBV7-6	.	.	TGTGCCAGCAGCTTAGATCCCCCGAGGCAGGGTCGCACAGATACGCAGTATTTT	CASSLDPPRQGRTDTQYF
TRBJ2-1	TRBV7-6	.	TRBD2	TGTGCCAGCAGCGGGACTAGCGGGAGAGGTAACAATGAGCAGTTCTTC	CASSGTSGRGNNEQFF
TRBJ2-3	TRBV29-1	.	.	TGCAGCGTAGATAGGGGAGGCGGAGATACGCAGTATTTT	CSVDRGGGDTQYF
TRBJ2-5	TRBV6-5	few	TRBD2	TGTGCCAGCAGTTATGCAGCGGGGGAGGGGACCCAGTACTTC	CASSYAAGEGTQYF
TRBJ2-1	TRBV6-6	few	.	TGTGCCAGCAGTTACTCGGGAGCCTACAATGAGCAGTTCTTC	CASSYSGAYNEQFF
TRBJ2-7	TRBV20-1	.	TRBD2	TGCAGTGCTAGTGAGTTAGCGGGGACCGAGCAGTACTTC	CSASELAGTEQYF
TRBJ2-1	TRBV5-6	.	.	TGTGCCAGCAGCTTGGCTGTTAACAATGAGCAGTTCTTC	CASSLAVNNEQFF
TRBJ1-1	TRBV12-3/TRBV12-4	few	.	TGTGCCAGCAGTTTAAATAGAAACACTGAAGCTTTCTTT	CASSLNRNTEAFF
TRBJ2-7	TRBV5-5	few	TRBD1	TGTGCCAGCAGCCCCACAGGGGGCTTCTCCTACGAGCAGTACTTC	CASSPTGGFSYEQYF
TRBJ1-4	TRBV4-3	once	TRBD1	TGCGCCAGCAGCTTGGACAGGGGTCAGCAACTGTTTTTT	CASSLDRGQQLFF
TRBJ2-1	TRBV5-4	.	.	TGTGCCAGCAGCTTGGTTGGGGGGGCCGGGAGCAATGAGCAGTTCTTC	CASSLVGGAGSNEQFF
TRBJ2-1	TRBV6-6	.	TRBD2	TGTGCCAGCAGTTACAGAGCGGGAGGTAACAATGAGCAGTTCTTC	CASSYRAGGNNEQFF
TRBJ1-2	TRBV5-5	.	TRBD1	TGTGCCAGCAGCTTGGATGGGGACAGGGTTTTTGGCTACACCTTC	CASSLDGDRVFGYTF
TRBJ2-3	TRBV9	.	TRBD2	TGTGCCAGCAGCGCCCCCCGGGCTAGCGGGGTGGCAGATACGCAGTATTTT	CASSAPRASGVADTQYF
TRBJ1-6	TRBV18	few	.	TGTGCCAGCTCACCCAAGGAAGCGGGTAATTCACCCCTCCACTTT	CASSPKEAGNSPLHF
TRBJ2-7	TRBV5-1	.	TRBD1	TGCGCCAGCAGCTGGACAGGCGACTCCTACGAGCAGTACTTC	CASSWTGDSYEQYF
TRBJ2-3	TRBV5-1	.	TRBD1	TGCGCCAGCAGCCTATCCATCCGGACAGGCCCTAGCACAGATACGCAGTATTTT	CASSLSIRTGPSTDTQYF
TRBJ2-6	TRBV2	few	.	TGTGCCAGCAGTGAAGCGCGGGTTAGGGCCAACGTCCTGACTTTC	CASSEARVRANVLTF
TRBJ1-6	TRBV3-1/TRBV3-2	.	TRBD1	TGTGCCAGCAGCAGGGACAGGGATGACTATAATTCACCCCTCCACTTT	CASSRDRDDYNSPLHF